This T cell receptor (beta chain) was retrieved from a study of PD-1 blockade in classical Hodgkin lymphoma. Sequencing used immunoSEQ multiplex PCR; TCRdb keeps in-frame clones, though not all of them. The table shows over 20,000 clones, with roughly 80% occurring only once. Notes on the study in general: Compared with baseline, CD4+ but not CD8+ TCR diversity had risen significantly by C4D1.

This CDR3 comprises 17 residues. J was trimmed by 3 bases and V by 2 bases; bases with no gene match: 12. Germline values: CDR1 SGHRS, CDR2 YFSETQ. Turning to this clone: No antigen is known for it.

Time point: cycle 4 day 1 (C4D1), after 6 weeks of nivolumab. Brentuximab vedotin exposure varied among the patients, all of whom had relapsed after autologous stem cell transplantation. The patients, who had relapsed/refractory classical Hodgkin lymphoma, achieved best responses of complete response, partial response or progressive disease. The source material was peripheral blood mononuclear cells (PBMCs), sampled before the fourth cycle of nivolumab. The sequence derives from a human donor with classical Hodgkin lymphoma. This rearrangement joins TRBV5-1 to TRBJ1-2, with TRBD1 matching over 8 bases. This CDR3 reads CASSLDRGSGVYYGYTF. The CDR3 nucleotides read TGCGCCAGCAGCTTAGACAGGGGATCGGGTGTTTACTATGGCTACACCTTC. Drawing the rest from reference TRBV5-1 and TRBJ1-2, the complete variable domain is KAGVTQTPRYLIKTRGQQVTLSCSPISGHRSVSWYQQTPGQGLQFLFEYFSETQRNKGNFPGRFSGRQFSNSRSEMNVSTLELGDSALYLCASSLDRGSGVYYGYTFGSGTRLTVV.